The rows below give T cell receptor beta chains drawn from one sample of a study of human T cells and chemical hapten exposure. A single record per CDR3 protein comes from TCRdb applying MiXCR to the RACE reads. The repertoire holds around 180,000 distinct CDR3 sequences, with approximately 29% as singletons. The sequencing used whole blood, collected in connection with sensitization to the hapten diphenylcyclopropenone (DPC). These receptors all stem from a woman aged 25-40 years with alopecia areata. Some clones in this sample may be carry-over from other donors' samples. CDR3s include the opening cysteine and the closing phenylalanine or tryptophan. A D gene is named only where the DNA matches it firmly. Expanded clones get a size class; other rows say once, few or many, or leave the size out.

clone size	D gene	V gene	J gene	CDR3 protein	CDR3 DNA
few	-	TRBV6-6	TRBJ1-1	CASSPRRDWNTEAFF	TGTGCCAGCAGCCCACGTAGGGACTGGAACACTGAAGCTTTCTTT
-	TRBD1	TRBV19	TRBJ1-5	CASSKQGILVNQPQHF	TGTGCCAGTAGTAAACAGGGGATTTTAGTCAATCAGCCCCAGCATTTT
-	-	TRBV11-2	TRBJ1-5	CASSLAGNQPQHF	TGTGCCAGCAGCTTGGCAGGGAATCAGCCCCAGCATTTT
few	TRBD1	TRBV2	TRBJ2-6	CASSGQGRSGANVLTF	TGTGCCAGCAGTGGACAGGGCCGCTCTGGGGCCAACGTCCTGACTTTC
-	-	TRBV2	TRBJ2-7	CASGRDLNYEQYF	TGTGCCAGCGGCCGGGACTTGAACTACGAGCAGTACTTC
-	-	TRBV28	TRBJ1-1	CASSLSRESMNTEAFF	TGTGCCAGCAGTTTGTCTAGGGAATCCATGAACACTGAAGCTTTCTTT
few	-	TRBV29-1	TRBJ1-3	CSVAWGQGNTIYF	TGCAGCGTCGCTTGGGGGCAGGGAAACACCATATATTTT
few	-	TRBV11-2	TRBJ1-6	CASNPRSAYNSPLHF	TGTGCCAGCAACCCCCGGAGCGCCTATAATTCACCCCTCCACTTT
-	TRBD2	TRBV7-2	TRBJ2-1	CASTRGGSGSNEQFF	TGTGCCAGCACCCGAGGGGGTAGCGGGAGCAATGAGCAGTTCTTC
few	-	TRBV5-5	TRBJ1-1	CASRILVNTEAFF	TGTGCCAGCAGGATATTGGTGAACACTGAAGCTTTCTTT
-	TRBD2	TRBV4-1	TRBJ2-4	CASSQESGIWYF	TGCGCCAGCAGCCAGGAGAGCGGGATTTGGTACTTC
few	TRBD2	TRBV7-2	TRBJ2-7	CASSLQPGLAAHEQYF	TGTGCCAGCAGCTTACAGCCGGGACTAGCAGCCCACGAGCAGTACTTC
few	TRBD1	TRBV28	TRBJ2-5	CASSTPGQGSRETQYF	TGTGCCAGCAGTACCCCGGGACAGGGGAGTCGAGAGACCCAGTACTTC
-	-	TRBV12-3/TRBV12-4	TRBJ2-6	CASSLIPGANVLTF	TGTGCCAGCAGTTTAATCCCTGGGGCCAACGTCCTGACTTTC
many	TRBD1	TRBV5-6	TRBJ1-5	CASSLTGGNQPQHF	TGTGCCAGCAGCTTGACAGGGGGCAATCAGCCCCAGCATTTT
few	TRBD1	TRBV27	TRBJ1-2	CASSPRTGGYGYTF	TGTGCCAGCAGTCCTAGGACAGGGGGCTATGGCTACACCTTC
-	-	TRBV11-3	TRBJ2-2	CASSSLLIGELFF	TGTGCCAGCAGCTCGCTACTGATCGGGGAGCTGTTTTTT
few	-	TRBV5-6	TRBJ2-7	CASSLPQGGYTYEQYF	TGTGCCAGCAGCTTACCCCAAGGAGGTTATACCTACGAGCAGTACTTC
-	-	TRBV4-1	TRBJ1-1	CASSYRAEKLNTEAFF	TGCGCCAGCAGCTACAGGGCGGAAAAGCTGAACACTGAAGCTTTCTTT
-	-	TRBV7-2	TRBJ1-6	CASSPDIQVPLHF	TGTGCCAGCAGTCCCGATATACAGGTTCCCCTCCACTTT
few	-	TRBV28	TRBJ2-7	CASRGRSTYEQYF	TGTGCCAGCAGAGGACGGTCCACCTACGAGCAGTACTTC
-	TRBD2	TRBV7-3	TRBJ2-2	CASTTGGKNTGELFF	TGTGCCAGCACGACGGGAGGGAAGAACACCGGGGAGCTGTTTTTT
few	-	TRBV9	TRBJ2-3	CASSVEARAYTDTQYF	TGTGCCAGCAGCGTAGAAGCTAGGGCCTACACAGATACGCAGTATTTT
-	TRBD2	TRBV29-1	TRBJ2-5	CSVDRGLEETQYF	TGCAGCGTTGACAGGGGACTAGAAGAGACCCAGTACTTC
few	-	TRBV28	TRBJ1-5	CASHYSNQPQHF	TGTGCCAGCCACTATAGCAATCAGCCCCAGCATTTT
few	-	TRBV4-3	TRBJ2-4	CASSQEPPSSSGAKNIQYF	TGCGCCAGCAGCCAAGAACCCCCCAGCTCCTCCGGAGCCAAAAACATTCAGTACTTC
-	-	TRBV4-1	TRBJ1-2	CASSQVPQQSYGYTF	TGCGCCAGCAGCCAAGTGCCGCAACAGAGCTATGGCTACACCTTC
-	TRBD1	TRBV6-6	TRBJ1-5	CASSPLAQGTYSNQPQHF	TGTGCCAGCAGTCCACTGGCACAGGGGACTTACAGCAATCAGCCCCAGCATTTT
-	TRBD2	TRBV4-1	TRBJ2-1	CASSPIAGGPENEQFF	TGCGCCAGCAGCCCAATAGCGGGAGGGCCAGAAAATGAGCAGTTCTTC
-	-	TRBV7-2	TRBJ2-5	CASSLDGEETQYF	TGTGCCAGCAGCTTAGATGGGGAGGAGACCCAGTACTTC
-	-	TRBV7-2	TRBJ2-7	CASSSGQSFSYEQYF	TGTGCCAGCAGCTCCGGACAGTCTTTCTCCTACGAGCAGTACTTC
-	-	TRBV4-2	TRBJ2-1	CASSQVGGGPTNEQFF	TGTGCCAGCAGCCAAGTAGGGGGGGGGCCCACCAATGAGCAGTTCTTC
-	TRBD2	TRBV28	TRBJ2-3	CASRLAGVRDTQYF	TGTGCCAGCAGGCTAGCGGGGGTGAGAGATACGCAGTATTTT
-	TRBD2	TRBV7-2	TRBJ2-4	CASSLVAGAQGIQYF	TGTGCCAGCAGCTTAGTAGCGGGGGCGCAGGGCATTCAGTACTTC
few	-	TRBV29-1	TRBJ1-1	CSVVGQVDTEAFF	TGCAGCGTTGTAGGCCAGGTAGACACTGAAGCTTTCTTT
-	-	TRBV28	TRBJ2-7	CASSPGGTVSYEQYF	TGTGCCAGCAGTCCCGGGGGGACAGTCTCCTACGAGCAGTACTTC
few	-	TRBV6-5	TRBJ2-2	CASSYDTSGELFF	TGTGCCAGCAGTTATGACACATCCGGGGAGCTGTTTTTT
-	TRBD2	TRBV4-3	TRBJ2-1	CASSRTSGSFNEQFF	TGCGCCAGCAGCCGTACTAGCGGGAGCTTCAATGAGCAGTTCTTC
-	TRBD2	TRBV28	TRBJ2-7	CASRAGGQANSYEQYF	TGTGCCAGCAGAGCGGGAGGACAGGCGAACTCCTACGAGCAGTACTTC
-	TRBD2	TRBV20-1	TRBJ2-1	CRVAGGLGEQFF	TGCAGGGTAGCGGGGGGGCTTGGTGAGCAGTTCTTC
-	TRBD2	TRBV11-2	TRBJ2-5	CASSPGLDPETQYF	TGTGCCAGCAGCCCAGGACTAGACCCAGAGACCCAGTACTTC
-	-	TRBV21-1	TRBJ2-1	CASSKVGPRLGHEQFF	TGTGCCAGCAGCAAAGTGGGGCCGAGACTAGGACATGAGCAGTTCTTC
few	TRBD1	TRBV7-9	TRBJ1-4	CASSTRQGEEKLFF	TGTGCCAGCAGCACTAGACAGGGGGAGGAAAAACTGTTTTTT
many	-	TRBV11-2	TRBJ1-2	CASSFSGTASYRGYTF	TGTGCCAGCAGCTTCTCCGGGACGGCCTCCTATAGGGGCTACACCTTC
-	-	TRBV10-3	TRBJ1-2	CAISDRETRYYGYTF	TGTGCCATCAGTGACAGGGAGACCCGATACTATGGCTACACCTTC
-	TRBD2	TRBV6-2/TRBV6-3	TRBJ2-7	CASINRLASYEQYF	TGTGCCAGCATTAATCGACTAGCTTCTTACGAGCAGTACTTC
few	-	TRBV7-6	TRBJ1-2	CASSPWGGARRRDGYTF	TGTGCCAGCAGCCCGTGGGGGGGTGCTCGAAGAAGGGATGGCTACACCTTC
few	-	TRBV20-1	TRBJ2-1	CSAISGSSYNEQFF	TGCAGTGCTATTAGCGGAAGCTCCTACAATGAGCAGTTCTTC
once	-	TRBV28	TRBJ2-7	CASSSRGSAPYEQYF	TGTGCCAGCAGTTCCCGAGGTAGTGCTCCATACGAGCAGTACTTC
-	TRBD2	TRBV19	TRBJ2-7	CASSPGLVAREQYF	TGTGCCAGTAGTCCAGGACTAGTCGCACGCGAGCAGTACTTC
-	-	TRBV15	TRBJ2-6	CATSRDFIGAGANVLTF	TGTGCCACCAGCAGAGATTTTATCGGCGCTGGGGCCAACGTCCTGACTTTC
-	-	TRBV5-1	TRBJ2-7	CASSHSGSDYEQYF	TGCGCCAGCTCACATTCCGGGTCCGACTACGAGCAGTACTTC
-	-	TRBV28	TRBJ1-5	CASSPRGRGPQHF	TGTGCCAGCAGCCCCCGCGGTCGAGGGCCCCAGCATTTT
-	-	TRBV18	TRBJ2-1	CASSLQERSYNEQFF	TGTGCCAGCTCACTACAAGAACGCTCCTACAATGAGCAGTTCTTC
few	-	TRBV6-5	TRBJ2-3	CASRRGDTQYF	TGTGCCAGCAGGCGAGGAGATACGCAGTATTTT
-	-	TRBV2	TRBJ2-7	CASSERGYYEQYF	TGTGCCAGCAGTGAAAGGGGGTACTACGAGCAGTACTTC
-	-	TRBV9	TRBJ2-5	CASSVGTVSHQETQYF	TGTGCCAGCAGCGTAGGGACAGTTTCCCACCAAGAGACCCAGTACTTC
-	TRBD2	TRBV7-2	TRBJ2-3	CASSQTPGLAGAVITDTQYF	TGTGCCAGCAGCCAGACTCCGGGACTAGCGGGGGCCGTAATCACAGATACGCAGTATTTT